The 27 T cell receptor beta chains presented below share a single source sample, sequenced in a study of T cell changes during pregnancy in multiple sclerosis. Sequencing was performed with immunoSEQ multiplex PCR; in TCRdb, only in-frame clones are kept and a portion is missing. The table has around 40,000 clones, 90% seen once. The sample was CD4+ T cells from peripheral blood mononuclear cells, taken in the first trimester of pregnancy. Receptors were obtained from a female donor in good health, enrolled as a control in a pregnancy study.

The chain couples TRBV2 to TRBJ2-5; possible D gene TRBD1, 6 bases. The V gene's germline CDR1 is SNHLY and CDR2 FYNNEI. The V end was cut by 5 bases, the J end by 2 bases, with 15 bases between. This CDR3 is 15 amino acids long. Here the CDR3 reads CASSRDRQEQETQYF. Written as DNA, the CDR3 is TGTGCCAGCAGTAGGGACCGACAGGAACAAGAGACCCAGTACTTC.

This clone was observed once. V is TRBV6-4 and J is TRBJ2-3, with TRBD2 matching 15 bases. CDR1 and CDR2 (germline): MRHNA, SNTAGT. Trimming removed 0 bases from V and 1 base from J; junction bases left unmatched: 2. The CDR3 is 18 residues long. CDR3 in amino acids: CASSDSRTSGGGTDTQYF. In DNA, the CDR3 is TGTGCCAGCAGTGACTCGAGGACTAGCGGGGGGGGCACAGATACGCAGTATTTT.

This chain connects TRBV19 to TRBJ1-1, with a weak D call TRBD1 (6 bases). The CDR3 loop spans 13 amino acids. CDR1 and CDR2 (germline): LNHDA, SQIVND (reference sequence). Deletions cut 7 bases from V and 2 bases from J, with 11 bases between. CDR3 sequence (DNA): TGTGCCAGTACCCGGACAGCAAACACTGAAGCTTTCTTT. Its protein is CASTRTANTEAFF.

This chain connects TRBV4-3 to TRBJ1-1; TRBD1 matches at 7 bases. The trim removed 2 bases at V and 8 bases at J, leaving 17 bases unmatched. The CDR3 extends over 17 amino acids. Germline lookup yields CDR1 LGHNA and CDR2 YSLEER. The CDR3 nucleotides are TGCGCCAGCAGCCAAAACAGGGGAGAGGGGGGTAAGGGAGAAGCTTTCTTT. This codes for CASSQNRGEGGKGEAFF.

V and J are TRBV27 and TRBJ1-5; 8 bases map to TRBD1. Germline V gene lookup returns CDR1 MNHEY and CDR2 SMNVEV (reference sequence). With 5 bases clipped from V and 0 bases from J, the junction kept 9 bases outside the gene matches. The CDR3 extends over 17 amino acids. For the CDR3, the DNA is TGTGCCAGCAGTGAAGCCGGGACAGGTTATAGCAATCAGCCCCAGCATTTT. It specifies CASSEAGTGYSNQPQHF.

The genes are TRBV28 and TRBJ2-7, with TRBD2 matching 7 bases. The V gene end was trimmed by 6 bases and the J gene end by 1 base; junction bases not matched to a gene: 9. The germline V gene has CDR1 MDHEN and CDR2 SYDVKM. CDR3 length: 15 residues. The CDR3 spells CASRGGGPLSYEQYF. The DNA of the CDR3 is TGTGCCAGCAGGGGGGGAGGGCCTCTTTCCTACGAGCAGTACTTC.

This chain joins TRBV7-9 and TRBJ1-2; TRBD1 aligns across 9 bases. The V gene end was trimmed by 5 bases and the J gene end by 5 bases; junction bases not matched to a gene: 6. CDR3 length equals 14 residues. CDR1 is SEHNR and CDR2 is FQNEAQ in the germline V gene (reference sequence). As DNA, the CDR3 is TGTGCCAGCAGCGTGACAGGGGGAGGGTATGGCTACACCTTC. Translating gives CASSVTGGGYGYTF. Full variable domain (remainder filled in from reference TRBV7-9 and TRBJ1-2): DTGVSQNPRHKITKRGQNVTFRCDPISEHNRLYWYRQTLGQGPEFLTYFQNEAQLEKSRLLSDRFSAERPKGSFSTLEIQRTEQGDSAMYLCASSVTGGGYGYTFGSGTRLTVV.

V usage is TRBV7-2 and J usage is TRBJ2-1; no firm D call. CDR3 size: 14 residues. V lost 5 bases and J lost 4, with 12 bases in between. Germline V lookup: CDR1 SGHTA, CDR2 FQGNSA. In DNA, the CDR3 is TGTGCCAGCAGCCACCACACCAGGTACAATGAGCAGTTCTTC. As protein: CASSHHTRYNEQFF.

J is TRBJ1-1 and V is TRBV7-9, with D possibly TRBD1 on 6 matching bases. Germline V gives CDR1 SEHNR, CDR2 FQNEAQ (reference sequence). The CDR3 is made up of 13 amino acids. Trimming shortened V by 4 bases and J by 3 bases, and 9 bases separated the two germline ends. CDR3 nucleotide sequence: TGTGCCAGCAGCTACTCAGGGGACACTGAAGCTTTCTTT. It translates to CASSYSGDTEAFF.

The chain uses TRBV19 and TRBJ1-1; perhaps TRBD1 as D (5 bases). V lost 3 bases and J 5 bases, leaving 22 bases between the germline ends. Per germline, CDR1 LNHDA and CDR2 SQIVND (reference sequence). The CDR3 extends over 17 amino acids. CDR3 nucleotides: TGTGCCAGTAGTATGCCAGTCCCGGCAGGGATGAGGACTGAAGCTTTCTTT. Translation: CASSMPVPAGMRTEAFF.

This chain links TRBV5-8 with TRBJ2-1, with 13 bases aligning to TRBD2. Germline V lookup: CDR1 SGHTS, CDR2 YDEGEE. CDR3 length: 19 residues. Trimming at V came to 8 bases and at J to 1 base, leaving 15 bases not matched to a gene. CDR3 in DNA: TGTGCCAGTAGCCGGGGACTAGCGGGGAGGACCCTATCCTACAATGAGCAGTTCTTC. It yields the protein CASSRGLAGRTLSYNEQFF.

The chain has TRBV7-8 and TRBJ2-7, with 7 bases that match TRBD1. The ends lost 3 bases at V and 2 bases at J; junction bases unmatched: 4. Germline CDR1 SGHVS, CDR2 FQNEAQ. The CDR3 has 14 residues. The CDR3 DNA sequence: TGTGCCAGCAGCTTCCGGGACAGCCCCTACGAGCAGTACTTC. Residues: CASSFRDSPYEQYF. Full variable domain (remainder filled in from reference TRBV7-8 and TRBJ2-7): GAGVSQSPRYKVAKRGQDVALRCDPISGHVSLFWYQQALGQGPEFLTYFQNEAQLDKSGLPSDRFFAERPEGSVSTLKIQRTQQEDSAVYLCASSFRDSPYEQYFGPGTRLTVT.

V is TRBV5-6 and J is TRBJ2-7, with TRBD1 identical over 10 bases. Losses at the gene ends were 2 bases for V and 3 bases for J; bases not matched to a gene: 11. Germline V gene data show CDR1 as SGHDT and CDR2 as YYEEEE. The CDR3 is made up of 17 amino acids. The CDR3 protein is CASSFDYRGTGDYEQYF. As DNA, the CDR3 is TGTGCCAGCAGCTTCGATTACCGTGGGACAGGGGACTACGAGCAGTACTTC.

The chain is built from TRBV19 and TRBJ1-6, with 11 bases lining up with TRBD1. CDR1 is LNHDA and CDR2 is SQIVND in the germline V gene (reference sequence). J was trimmed by 9 bases and V by 2 bases; bases with no gene match: 3. The CDR3 is 15 residues long. CDR3 nucleotides: TGTGCCAGTAGTATAACGGACAGGGGGCTTTCACCCCTCCACTTT. Amino acid sequence: CASSITDRGLSPLHF.

The V and J genes are TRBV5-5 and TRBJ1-1, with a possible D match to TRBD1 (5 bases). This CDR3 spans 12 amino acids. The germline gives CDR1 SGHKS, CDR2 YYEKEE (reference sequence). The V gene lost 3 bases and the J gene lost 5 bases, with 8 bases spanning the gap. CDR3 sequence: CASSYDRTEAFF. CDR3 bases: TGTGCCAGCAGCTATGACAGAACTGAAGCTTTCTTT.

J is TRBJ1-1 and V is TRBV7-3, with a tentative D call TRBD1 (5 bases). The germline CDR1 and CDR2 sequences are SGHTA and FQGTGA. V was trimmed by 1 base and J by 7 bases, leaving 10 bases between them. This CDR3 has 13 amino acids. CDR3: CASSLRVTGEAFF. In DNA form, the CDR3 reads TGTGCCAGCAGCTTAAGAGTAACAGGTGAAGCTTTCTTT.

The CDR3 nucleotides read TGTGCCAGCAGTCTCGGTCGGGGTGAAGCTTTCTTT. Translated, it gives CASSLGRGEAFF. V is TRBV2 and J is TRBJ1-1; D unresolved. The CDR3 extends over 12 amino acids. Trimming removed 5 bases from V and 7 bases from J, with 11 bases in between. CDR1 and CDR2 (germline): SNHLY, FYNNEI.

J is TRBJ2-7 and V is TRBV5-4; possible D gene TRBD2, 5 bases. The CDR3 spans 13 residues. The V gene's germline CDR1 is SGHNT and CDR2 YYREEE (reference sequence). V was cut by 2 bases and J by 3 bases, with 9 bases left in between. CDR3 amino acids: CASSFRGYYEQYF. CDR3 in DNA: TGTGCCAGCAGCTTCCGGGGTTACTACGAGCAGTACTTC.

The chain combines TRBV19 with TRBJ1-5, with D unresolved. The V gene lost 0 bases and the J gene lost 7 bases, with 16 bases spanning the gap. CDR1 is LNHDA and CDR2 is SQIVND in the germline V gene (reference sequence). The CDR3 contains 16 residues. The CDR3 nucleotides are TGTGCCAGTAGTATAGATAAGAGGGTCCCTGGGCAGCCCCAGCATTTT. This codes for CASSIDKRVPGQPQHF.

The table lists this clone with a count of one. The chain joins TRBV4-2 to TRBJ2-2; TRBD2 matches at 13 bases. Trimming cost V 3 bases and J 5 bases; bases outside gene matches: 6. The CDR3 sequence is 17 residues long. CDR1 LGHNA and CDR2 YNFKEQ come from the germline V gene. CDR3 sequence: CASSHPLAGGQTGELFF. The DNA for the CDR3 is TGTGCCAGCAGCCACCCACTAGCGGGGGGGCAGACCGGGGAGCTGTTTTTT.

This sequence joins TRBV6-5 and TRBJ2-1; no clear D gene. Trimming cost V 4 bases and J 10 bases, with 14 bases left between them. There are 13 residues in the CDR3. Germline lookup yields CDR1 MNHEY and CDR2 SVGAGI. CDR3 residues: CASSSTGLGEQFF. In nucleotides, the CDR3 is TGTGCCAGCAGTTCCACCGGCCTAGGAGAGCAGTTCTTC.

V usage is TRBV6-5 and J usage is TRBJ1-2; possible D gene TRBD1, 5 bases. Trimming stripped 7 bases from V and 5 bases from J, with 14 bases between. CDR3 size: 13 residues. Germline V gene lookup returns CDR1 MNHEY and CDR2 SVGAGI. CDR3 protein: CASTKGQNYGYTF. The CDR3 DNA sequence: TGTGCCAGCACTAAGGGGCAGAATTATGGCTACACCTTC.

V is TRBV7-8 and J is TRBJ1-5, with a tentative D call TRBD1 (6 bases). V gave up 5 bases and J gave up 0 bases, with 17 bases separating them. The CDR3 runs 17 residues. From germline, CDR1 is SGHVS and CDR2 FQNEAQ. The CDR3 region is CASSQDRWVDSNQPQHF. DNA of the CDR3: TGTGCCAGCAGCCAAGACAGGTGGGTCGATAGCAATCAGCCCCAGCATTTT. Full variable domain (missing parts from reference TRBV7-8 and TRBJ1-5): GAGVSQSPRYKVAKRGQDVALRCDPISGHVSLFWYQQALGQGPEFLTYFQNEAQLDKSGLPSDRFFAERPEGSVSTLKIQRTQQEDSAVYLCASSQDRWVDSNQPQHFGDGTRLSIL.

The rearrangement uses TRBV6-1 and TRBJ2-7, with D possibly being TRBD1 (5 bases). V dropped 2 bases and J dropped 7 bases, with 15 bases sitting between them. The CDR3 is made up of 14 amino acids. In germline, CDR1 is MNHNS, CDR2 SASEGT. The CDR3 sequence is CASSETPGLREQYF. The CDR3 nucleotides are TGTGCCAGCAGTGAAACTCCAGGGCTCCGGGAGCAGTACTTC.

This chain connects TRBV7-6 to TRBJ2-7; D perhaps matches TRBD1 (6 bases). V lost 5 bases to trimming and J lost 3 bases, with 14 bases between them. This CDR3 comprises 14 residues. CDR1 is SGHVS, CDR2 FNYEAQ, per germline. The CDR3 region is CASSRTGLDYEQYF. Here the CDR3 DNA reads TGTGCCAGCAGCCGTACAGGGTTAGACTACGAGCAGTACTTC.

This sequence joins TRBV7-2 and TRBJ1-1, with no clear D. This CDR3 has 13 residues. The ends were cut back, 5 bases at V and 1 base at J, with 8 bases in the middle. Germline CDR1 SGHTA, CDR2 FQGNSA. For the CDR3, the DNA is TGTGCCAGCAGCGTCACAACGAACACTGAAGCTTTCTTT. This sequence encodes CASSVTTNTEAFF.

Worth noting for this clone: One end of the junction is discordant with germline, which a read error may explain. The rearrangement joins TRBV7-7 to TRBJ2-5; perhaps TRBD2 as D (5 bases). Looked up from germline, CDR1 is SSHAT and CDR2 is FNYEAQ (reference sequence). The CDR3 contains 13 residues. The CDR3 is CASSSRPGETQYF. The CDR3 coding sequence is TGTGCTAGCAGCTCCAGGCCGGGGGAGACCCAGTACTTC.